The clone carrying this T cell receptor (beta chain) was recorded only once. Its antigen is unknown. These data come from a study of cytomegalovirus exposure and HLA in healthy donors. Study-wide points: Cytomegalovirus status was reportedly diagnosed by the classifier with high sensitivity and specificity. Common viral pathogens (according to a later analysis) appeared linked to several of the most significant clusters.

CDR1 is MDHEN, CDR2 SYDVKM, per germline. The CDR3 sequence is 13 residues long. Deletions cut 7 bases from V and 1 base from J, with 8 bases between. The PCR employed 60 Vbeta primers together with 13 Jbeta primers. Some clones are missing from TCRdb's copy, which holds only in-frame ones; the method was immunoSEQ multiplex PCR. The sample has tens of thousands of clones, about 74% seen once. The clonotype comes from a man aged 25 to 40 in good health and CMV-seronegative. The gene calls are TRBV28 and TRBJ1-5, with D perhaps matching TRBD1 (5 bases). Material: PBMCs. CDR3 sequence (DNA): TGTGCCAGCACGGGGGTGAGCAATCAGCCCCAGCATTTT. Its protein product is CASTGVSNQPQHF. The whole variable domain, remainder taken from reference TRBV28 and TRBJ1-5, is DVKVTQSSRYLVKRTGEKVFLECVQDMDHENMFWYRQDPGLGLRLIYFSYDVKMKEKGDIPEGYSVSREKKERFSLILESASTNQTSMYLCASTGVSNQPQHFGDGTRLSIL.